These T cell receptor beta chains were read from a single sample in a study of blood T cell repertoires in COVID-19. Sequencing used immunoSEQ multiplex PCR; TCRdb keeps in-frame clones, though not all of them. The sample holds 140,000 to 150,000 clones, about 83% seen once. Input material: peripheral blood. The receptor source for this set is a woman aged 50 to 60 with active or convalescent COVID-19. CDR3s include the opening cysteine and the closing phenylalanine or tryptophan. A D gene is named only where the DNA matches it firmly. Only some rows state a clone size, as once, few, many or a class for expanded clones.

v_call,d_call,j_call,clone_size,cdr3_aa,cdr3_nt
TRBV5-1,TRBD1,TRBJ2-7,few,CASSSRDRGSYEQYF,TGCGCCAGCAGTTCCCGGGACAGGGGATCCTACGAGCAGTACTTC
TRBV18,NA,TRBJ1-4,NA,CASSTDEKLFF,TGTGCCAGCTCAACGGATGAAAAACTGTTTTTT
TRBV4-3,NA,TRBJ1-2,NA,CASSPGTIGGYTF,TGCGCCAGCAGCCCCGGGACAATAGGAGGCTACACCTTC
TRBV7-3,NA,TRBJ2-7,NA,CASSLNLGAEYQQYF,TGTGCCAGCAGCTTAAATCTAGGGGCGGAATATCAGCAGTACTTC
TRBV29-1,NA,TRBJ1-1,NA,CSVGMRRDTEAFF,TGCAGCGTTGGAATGCGCAGGGACACTGAAGCTTTCTTT
TRBV11-2,NA,TRBJ2-7,NA,CASSLGGLAIVGYEQYF,TGTGCCAGCAGCTTAGGAGGTCTAGCGATAGTTGGGTACGAGCAGTACTTC
TRBV28,NA,TRBJ1-1,NA,CASSLAGPGFQAFF,TGTGCCAGCAGTTTGGCCGGCCCAGGGTTCCAAGCTTTCTTT
TRBV28,TRBD2,TRBJ2-3,NA,CASSSGTSGRGPDTQYF,TGTGCCAGCAGTTCGGGGACTAGCGGGAGGGGTCCAGATACGCAGTATTTT
TRBV15,TRBD1,TRBJ1-6,NA,CATSRDRTGRNSPLHF,TGTGCCACCAGCAGAGACCGGACAGGGCGAAATTCACCCCTCCACTTT
TRBV6-2/TRBV6-3,NA,TRBJ2-2,NA,CASSYSKSDTGELFF,TGTGCCAGCAGTTACTCGAAGAGCGACACCGGGGAGCTGTTTTTT
TRBV5-1,NA,TRBJ2-5,NA,CASSDWRGQETQYF,TGCGCCAGCAGCGATTGGAGGGGACAAGAGACCCAGTACTTC
TRBV3-1/TRBV3-2,NA,TRBJ2-2,NA,CASSQVRTGELFF,TGTGCCAGCAGCCAAGTTCGGACCGGGGAGCTGTTTTTT
TRBV7-3,NA,TRBJ2-3,NA,CASSLSGKDSNPSTDTQYF,TGTGCCAGCAGCTTATCAGGTAAGGACAGCAACCCTAGCACAGATACGCAGTATTTT
TRBV3-1/TRBV3-2,NA,TRBJ1-2,NA,CASSHQEGYGYTF,TGTGCCAGCAGCCACCAGGAGGGCTATGGCTACACCTTC
TRBV7-9,TRBD2,TRBJ2-5,NA,CASSSSGRGETQYF,TGTGCCAGCAGCTCTAGCGGGAGAGGTGAGACCCAGTACTTC
TRBV27,NA,TRBJ1-6,NA,CASSSPGSSYNSPLHF,TGTGCCAGCAGTTCCCCTGGGAGCTCCTATAATTCACCCCTCCACTTT
TRBV5-5,NA,TRBJ2-2,once,CASSLVGGAGAGELFF,TGTGCCAGCAGCTTGGTGGGGGGCGCGGGGGCCGGGGAGCTGTTTTTT
TRBV27,TRBD2,TRBJ2-7,NA,CASSLSLASGGSYEQYF,TGTGCCAGCAGTTTATCGTTGGCTAGCGGGGGCTCCTACGAGCAGTACTTC
TRBV5-5,TRBD1,TRBJ2-1,NA,CASLPGQGTNEQFF,TGTGCCAGCTTACCGGGACAGGGGACTAATGAGCAGTTCTTC
TRBV23-1,TRBD1,TRBJ1-5,NA,CASSQSNGQGAKIPKYSNQPQHF,TGCGCCAGCAGTCAATCCAACGGACAGGGGGCGAAAATCCCAAAATATAGCAATCAGCCCCAGCATTTT
TRBV6-4,NA,TRBJ2-1,NA,CASSDHPSGIPPYNEQFF,TGTGCCAGCAGTGACCACCCGTCGGGGATCCCCCCCTACAATGAGCAGTTCTTC
TRBV11-2,NA,TRBJ1-2,NA,CASSLDPYNYGYTF,TGTGCCAGCAGCTTAGACCCCTACAACTATGGCTACACCTTC
TRBV7-6,NA,TRBJ1-3,NA,CASSLDVKGRASGNTIYF,TGTGCCAGCAGCTTAGATGTAAAGGGCAGGGCGTCCGGAAACACCATATATTTT
TRBV10-3,TRBD2,TRBJ2-1,NA,CAIRTSGGNEQFF,TGTGCCATCAGGACTAGCGGGGGCAATGAGCAGTTCTTC
TRBV28,TRBD2,TRBJ2-7,NA,CASGLRLAGTYEQYF,TGTGCCAGCGGACTAAGGCTAGCGGGAACCTACGAGCAGTACTTC
TRBV7-2,TRBD2,TRBJ2-4,NA,CASSLESLAGGGAKNIQYF,TGTGCCAGCAGCTTAGAAAGTCTGGCGGGAGGGGGGGCCAAAAACATTCAGTACTTC
TRBV24-1,TRBD1,TRBJ2-7,NA,CATSRTTGNSHEQYF,TGTGCCACCAGCCGAACGACAGGGAACTCCCACGAGCAGTACTTC
TRBV6-4,NA,TRBJ2-2,NA,CASSVQGTGELFF,TGTGCCAGCAGTGTCCAGGGGACCGGGGAGCTGTTTTTT
TRBV2,NA,TRBJ2-6,NA,CASGDGANVLTF,TGTGCCAGCGGAGACGGGGCCAACGTCCTGACTTTC
TRBV29-1,NA,TRBJ1-1,NA,CSVSTRQDTEAFF,TGCAGCGTTTCGACCCGGCAGGACACTGAAGCTTTCTTT
TRBV27,NA,TRBJ1-2,NA,CASSTQPHYGYTF,TGTGCCAGCAGTACACAGCCTCACTATGGCTACACCTTC
TRBV29-1,TRBD1,TRBJ1-2,once,CSVGGQSDGYTF,TGCAGCGTTGGGGGACAGTCGGATGGCTACACCTTC
TRBV18,NA,TRBJ1-2,NA,CASSPRTIEGYTF,TGTGCCAGCTCACCAAGGACAATAGAAGGCTACACCTTC
TRBV21-1,NA,TRBJ1-5,NA,CASSKNGQPNQPQHF,TGTGCCAGCAGCAAAAATGGACAGCCCAATCAGCCCCAGCATTTT
TRBV11-2,TRBD2,TRBJ2-1,NA,CASSWTWTSGGDEQFF,TGTGCCAGCAGCTGGACTTGGACTAGCGGGGGGGATGAGCAGTTCTTC
TRBV2,TRBD1,TRBJ2-2,NA,CASSDRGQVRTGELFF,TGTGCCAGCAGTGATAGGGGACAGGTTAGGACCGGGGAGCTGTTTTTT
TRBV28,TRBD2,TRBJ2-1,NA,CASIPNSLGLAGNNEQFF,TGTGCCAGCATCCCCAACTCCTTGGGACTAGCGGGCAACAATGAGCAGTTCTTC
TRBV5-5,TRBD1,TRBJ2-5,NA,CASSFMMGQGLQETQYF,TGTGCCAGCAGCTTTATGATGGGACAGGGGCTCCAAGAGACCCAGTACTTC
TRBV24-1,NA,TRBJ1-5,NA,CATSDYRDNQPQHF,TGTGCCACCAGTGATTACAGGGACAATCAGCCCCAGCATTTT
TRBV19,NA,TRBJ1-3,NA,CASARGDGNTIYF,TGTGCCAGTGCCCGGGGGGACGGAAACACCATATATTTT
TRBV28,TRBD2,TRBJ2-3,NA,CASRPGLADFDTQYF,TGTGCCAGCAGACCTGGACTAGCGGACTTCGATACGCAGTATTTT
TRBV28,NA,TRBJ2-2,once,CASSLQGGANTGELFF,TGTGCCAGCAGTTTACAGGGAGGTGCGAACACCGGGGAGCTGTTTTTT
TRBV7-3,TRBD2,TRBJ2-7,NA,CASRYPGGEQYF,TGTGCCAGCAGGTATCCGGGGGGCGAGCAGTACTTC
TRBV30,NA,TRBJ2-7,NA,CAWSVSSGQAEQYF,TGTGCCTGGAGTGTATCGTCAGGGCAGGCCGAGCAGTACTTC
TRBV2,NA,TRBJ1-6,NA,CASRAGKFGTNSPLHF,TGTGCCAGCAGAGCAGGGAAGTTCGGTACTAATTCACCCCTCCACTTT
TRBV25-1,NA,TRBJ1-1,NA,CASSEYRGTTFF,TGTGCCAGCAGTGAATATAGGGGAACGACTTTCTTT
TRBV11-2,NA,TRBJ1-4,NA,CASSLRFSGWGVEKLFF,TGTGCCAGCAGCTTAAGATTCTCAGGGTGGGGGGTGGAAAAACTGTTTTTT
TRBV28,TRBD1,TRBJ1-5,NA,CASSDSGQTQPQHF,TGTGCCAGCAGTGACTCGGGACAGACTCAGCCCCAGCATTTT
TRBV7-2,TRBD2,TRBJ2-5,NA,CASSLGLAGVETQYF,TGTGCCAGCAGCTTAGGCCTAGCGGGGGTAGAGACCCAGTACTTC
TRBV5-8,NA,TRBJ2-5,NA,CASSLDQVQETQYF,TGTGCCAGCAGCTTGGACCAGGTACAAGAGACCCAGTACTTC
TRBV6-5,TRBD1,TRBJ2-5,NA,CASSRTGQSGETQYF,TGTGCCAGCAGCCGCACGGGACAGTCAGGAGAGACCCAGTACTTC
TRBV5-8,TRBD1,TRBJ1-2,NA,CASSPGQGRNGYTF,TGTGCCAGCAGCCCGGGACAGGGAAGGAATGGCTACACCTTC
TRBV5-3,NA,TRBJ2-6,NA,CARSFSTLSGANVLTF,TGTGCCAGAAGCTTTAGCACACTCTCTGGGGCCAACGTCCTGACTTTC